This record looks at one TCR beta chain sequence and its context. This clonotype was picked up many times. Its recognized antigen is unknown. One base away there is no much larger clone; base qualities are not given. To prepare the library, RT-PCR was applied. For sequencing, an Illumina HiSeq 2500 was employed. TCRdb trimmed the raw reads at Q25, called clones with MiXCR and kept productive beta chains. For every CDR3 protein sequence, its rows merge into one entry that carries the most common genes and DNA. This sample lists 150,000 to 200,000 distinct CDR3 sequences; approximately 10% were detected once. Of the sample, over 10% falls within the top ten clones. The data originate from a study of response to subunit inactivated influenza vaccine (dated by TCRdb to 2017 to 2018). For the study in its entirety: To follow how T cells responded to a trivalent subunit inactivated influenza vaccine, the researchers relied on deep quantitative profiling of the T cell receptor repertoire.

The full study reports these points: The authors suggested that each seasonal influenza vaccination may recruit only a limited number of new T cells.

In the paper's terms, the time point label means: around 45 days after influenza vaccine administration. This receptor was obtained from a man aged 50-59 years who received an inactivated influenza vaccine. Donor details come from another sample of the same person, matched by shared clones. This specimen consisted of non-naive T cells sorted from PBMCs, obtained about 40 days after vaccination. The meaning of the sample's cell subset or site label: memory T cell fraction.

DNA sequence: TGTGCCAGCAAGGACTGGAACACCGGGGAGCTGTTTTTT. Translated, this gives CASKDWNTGELFF. The chain employs TRBV2 and TRBJ2-2; the D segment could be TRBD2, given 5 matching bases. At the junction V is shortened by 7 bases and J by 1 base, with 7 bases in between. The CDR3 runs 13 amino acids, cysteine and phenylalanine included. The only DNA kept is the CDR3, 39 bases in frame from the first base. The CDR1 and CDR2 encoded by the germline V gene are SNHLY and FYNNEI.